Presented here are 15 T cell receptor beta chains from one specimen sequenced in a study of T-cell memory formation after mild COVID-19. One entry per CDR3 protein results from TCRdb running MiXCR on the 5' RACE reads. The sample carries 200,000 to 300,000 distinct CDR3 sequences, about a sixth recorded once. The specimen was PBMCs or a T cell subset sorted from them (not recorded which). These receptor sequences come from a young man who had mild COVID-19 (a few samples of this study predate the infection). Cell type and time point are not known.

This clonotype has a handful of counts. The rearrangement links TRBV20-1 to TRBJ2-3, with D perhaps TRBD2 (6 bases). This CDR3 spans 13 amino acids. Germline V gene lookup returns CDR1 DFQATT and CDR2 SNEGSKA (reference sequence). With 2 bases removed from V and 6 bases from J, the gap between germline ends came to 12 bases. CDR3 region: CSARTPRGDTQYF. Here the CDR3 DNA reads TGCAGTGCTAGAACCCCCCGGGGGGATACGCAGTATTTT.

There are many counts of this clonotype. The chain couples TRBV10-3 to TRBJ2-7, with TRBD2 matching 9 bases. The CDR3 has 14 residues. J was trimmed by 5 bases and V by 11 bases; bases with no gene match: 13. The germline V gene encodes CDR1 ENHRY and CDR2 SYGVKD. The CDR3: CAASGGPTRDEQYV. CDR3 nucleotides: TGTGCCGCAAGCGGGGGGCCCACCCGGGACGAGCAGTACGTC.

This clonotype occurred a few times. This chain links TRBV6-2 or TRBV6-3 with TRBJ2-3; D call uncertain. The V end was cut by 6 bases, the J end by 0 bases, with 13 bases between. The CDR3 is 15 residues long. Germline V gene lookup returns CDR1 MNHEY and CDR2 SVGEGT. The CDR3 nucleotides are TGTGCCAGCAGATTTAGACGCCTGAGCACAGATACGCAGTATTTT. This codes for CASRFRRLSTDTQYF.

In its sample, this clonotype was seen a few times. The chain is built from TRBV5-1 and TRBJ2-3; D uncertain. The germline gives CDR1 SGHRS, CDR2 YFSETQ. V lost 1 base and J lost 2, with 14 bases in between. The CDR3 is made up of 16 amino acids. CDR3: CASSLRFADPTDTQYF. CDR3 nucleotides: TGCGCCAGCAGCTTGAGATTCGCAGATCCCACAGATACGCAGTATTTT.

This clonotype came up a few times. This chain links TRBV7-3 with TRBJ2-7, with 7 bases that match TRBD2. This CDR3 is built from 15 residues. After removal of 1 base from V and 0 bases from J, the junction contained 3 bases not matched to a gene. CDR1 is SGHTA and CDR2 is FQGTGA in the germline V gene. The CDR3 protein is CASSLNSGYSYEQYF. Written as DNA, the CDR3 is TGTGCCAGCAGCTTAAATAGCGGGTACTCCTACGAGCAGTACTTC. The whole variable domain, remainder taken from reference TRBV7-3 and TRBJ2-7, is GAGVSQTPSNKVTEKGKYVELRCDPISGHTALYWYRQSLGQGPEFLIYFQGTGAADDSGLPNDRFFAVRPEGSVSTLKIQRTERGDSAVYLCASSLNSGYSYEQYFGPGTRLTVT.

This clonotype was recorded a few times. The chain combines TRBV7-9 with TRBJ2-1, with D possibly matching TRBD1 (6 bases). Trimming stripped 5 bases from V and 9 bases from J, with 11 bases between. This CDR3 comprises 12 residues. Germline CDR1 reads SEHNR; CDR2 reads FQNEAQ (reference sequence). The CDR3 reads CASSRGGAEQFF. The CDR3 nucleotides read TGTGCCAGCAGCCGAGGGGGAGCTGAGCAGTTCTTC.

V and J are TRBV2 and TRBJ1-6; weak D call: TRBD1 (5 bases). The ends were cut back, 6 bases at V and 9 bases at J, with 18 bases in the middle. CDR3 length: 15 amino acids. Germline assignment: CDR1 SNHLY and CDR2 FYNNEI. CDR3 nucleotide sequence: TGTGCCAGCAGGGGAGGCCGGGGGTACGGTTCACCCCTCCACTTT. Its translation: CASRGGRGYGSPLHF.

This clonotype has just a few counts. The chain combines TRBV29-1 with TRBJ2-1; D unresolved. Germline CDR1 and CDR2: SQVTM and ANQGSEA. The CDR3 is 10 amino acids. Trimming removed 5 bases from V and 12 bases from J, with 11 bases in between. The CDR3, as DNA: TGCAGCGTTACTGGGAACGGGCAGTTCTTC. Amino acid sequence: CSVTGNGQFF.

The CDR3 reads CATRVKNIQYF. CDR3 coding DNA: TGTGCCACCAGGGTCAAAAACATTCAGTACTTC. J is TRBJ2-4 and V is TRBV6-2 or TRBV6-3, with D possibly TRBD1 on 5 matching bases. The V end lost 10 bases, the J end lost 3 bases, and 7 bases lay between the germline ends. Per the germline V gene, CDR1 is MNHEY and CDR2 is SVGEGT. CDR3 length: 11 residues.

This clonotype showed up just a few times. This rearrangement joins TRBV19 to TRBJ1-6; D call uncertain. The germline gives CDR1 LNHDA, CDR2 SQIVND (reference sequence). Trimming stripped 5 bases from V and 5 bases from J, with 10 bases between. The CDR3 contains 14 residues. The CDR3 protein is CASSGPTNNSPLHF. The CDR3 DNA reads TGTGCCAGTAGTGGACCCACGAATAATTCACCCCTCCACTTT. Complete variable domain (other parts from reference TRBV19 and TRBJ1-6): DGGITQSPKYLFRKEGQNVTLSCEQNLNHDAMYWYRQDPGQGLRLIYYSQIVNDFQKGDIAEGYSVSREKKESFPLTVTSAQKNPTAFYLCASSGPTNNSPLHFGNGTRLTVT.

This clonotype was seen only a few times. V is TRBV2 and J is TRBJ2-7; tentatively, D is TRBD1 (6 bases). Germline CDR1 SNHLY, CDR2 FYNNEI. Trimming removed 8 bases from V and 4 bases from J, with 21 bases in between. The CDR3 runs to 15 residues. DNA of the CDR3: TGTGCCAGCCACAGGCTGGACAGCTCGTATTACGAGCAGTACGTC. This gives the protein CASHRLDSSYYEQYV.

The chain joins TRBV7-9 to TRBJ2-1, with D unclear. This CDR3 contains 14 residues. Germline values: CDR1 SEHNR, CDR2 FQNEAQ (reference sequence). Trimming took 1 base from V and 8 from J, leaving 12 bases between them. The DNA of the CDR3 is TGTGCCAGCAGCTTAGTAGGGTCCAGCGATGAGCAGTTCTTC. It translates to CASSLVGSSDEQFF.

The rearrangement links TRBV25-1 to TRBJ1-2; possibly TRBD1 for D (5 bases). The V and J ends lost 4 bases and 3 bases respectively, with 9 bases between them. Germline V gene data show CDR1 as MGHDK and CDR2 as SYGVNS. The CDR3 is made up of 13 amino acids. The CDR3 is CASSGQGDYGYTF. The CDR3 nucleotides read TGTGCCAGCAGTGGTCAGGGAGACTATGGCTACACCTTC.

This clonotype was recorded a few times. The genes are TRBV12-3 or TRBV12-4 and TRBJ2-2, with 7 bases matching TRBD1. V was clipped by 6 bases and J by 3 bases; unmatched bases: 4. This CDR3 is built from 14 residues. The CDR3: CASSGTADTGELFF. Written as DNA, the CDR3 is TGTGCCAGCAGCGGGACAGCCGACACCGGGGAGCTGTTTTTT.

This clonotype has a handful of counts. The rearrangement uses TRBV5-1 and TRBJ2-1; 10 bases line up with TRBD2. Germline V lookup: CDR1 SGHRS, CDR2 YFSETQ. CDR3 length equals 14 residues. V shed 3 bases, J shed 5 bases, and the junction held 2 bases outside the gene matches. The CDR3 region is CASSSSGGNNEQFF. CDR3 nucleotide sequence: TGCGCCAGCAGCTCTAGCGGGGGAAACAATGAGCAGTTCTTC.